These 6 T cell receptor beta chains share one sample of origin, sequenced in a study of blood T cell repertoires in COVID-19 (dated by TCRdb to 2018 to 2021). The library came from the immunoSEQ multiplex PCR assay. TCRdb obtained this table from immuneACCESS and retained in-frame rearrangements with V and J assigned. These tables miss some clones; where compared with another copy, unresolved V genes account for less than half of the shortfall, and the remainder is unexplained. The sample has about 160,000 clones on record, more than 75% of them singletons. 10% of the sample is held by the ten biggest clonotypes. Sequencing was performed on peripheral blood. The receptors here all came from a woman in her 70s with COVID-19, enrolled during active disease.

The V and J genes are TRBV7-9 and TRBJ2-7, with D possibly matching TRBD2 (6 bases). The CDR3 has 15 amino acids. Trimming took off 2 bases at V and 2 bases at J, with 13 bases between the two ends. The germline V gene has CDR1 SEHNR and CDR2 FQNEAQ (reference sequence). CDR3 amino acids: CASSLRGLAPYEQYF. The CDR3 nucleotides are TGTGCCAGCAGCTTAAGGGGACTCGCTCCCTACGAGCAGTACTTC.

The chain recombines TRBV2 with TRBJ2-5, with 11 bases matching TRBD2. J gave up 5 bases and V 6 bases, and 14 bases lay outside the gene matches. CDR3 length equals 17 residues. The germline V gene has CDR1 SNHLY and CDR2 FYNNEI. The CDR3 DNA is TGTGCCAGCAGCGATAGATCGCCGGGACTAGCGGAGGAGACCCAGTACTTC. This translates into CASSDRSPGLAEETQYF.

The V gene is TRBV19, the J gene TRBJ2-3; D is uncertain. V lost 6 bases and J 6 bases, leaving 16 bases between the germline ends. The length of the CDR3 is 14 residues. Germline V CDR1 and CDR2: LNHDA, SQIVND (reference sequence). DNA of the CDR3: TGTGCCAGTAGACGAGAAAGAACGGGTGATACGCAGTATTTT. This codes for CASRRERTGDTQYF. The variable domain in full, completed from reference TRBV19 and TRBJ2-3, reads DGGITQSPKYLFRKEGQNVTLSCEQNLNHDAMYWYRQDPGQGLRLIYYSQIVNDFQKGDIAEGYSVSREKKESFPLTVTSAQKNPTAFYLCASRRERTGDTQYFGPGTRLTVL.

V usage is TRBV5-1 and J usage is TRBJ1-1, with 10 nucleotides matching TRBD1. The CDR3 contains 17 residues. In germline, CDR1 is SGHRS, CDR2 YFSETQ. The ends lost 2 bases at V and 2 bases at J; junction bases unmatched: 9. The CDR3 sequence: CASSFRTGGPINTEAFF. Written as DNA, the CDR3 is TGCGCCAGCAGCTTCCGGACAGGGGGTCCCATAAACACTGAAGCTTTCTTT. The variable domain in full, completed from reference TRBV5-1 and TRBJ1-1, reads KAGVTQTPRYLIKTRGQQVTLSCSPISGHRSVSWYQQTPGQGLQFLFEYFSETQRNKGNFPGRFSGRQFSNSRSEMNVSTLELGDSALYLCASSFRTGGPINTEAFFGQGTRLTVV.

This clone was seen once. The rearrangement links TRBV29-1 to TRBJ1-4; possible D gene TRBD1, 5 bases. The CDR3 totals 17 residues. Germline assignment: CDR1 SQVTM and CDR2 ANQGSEA. V was cut by 6 bases and J by 0 bases, with 20 bases left in between. CDR3 coding DNA: TGCAGCGTCTTCAGGGTCCAGGGATTAGCAACTAATGAAAAACTGTTTTTT. It codes for CSVFRVQGLATNEKLFF.

V and J are TRBV5-8 and TRBJ1-5; D gene uncertain. The CDR3 loop spans 14 amino acids. Germline assignment: CDR1 SGHTS and CDR2 YDEGEE. The V and J ends lost 0 bases and 5 bases respectively, with 9 bases between them. CDR3: CASSLALLDQPQHF. For the CDR3, the DNA is TGTGCCAGCAGCTTGGCCCTTCTAGATCAGCCCCAGCATTTT.